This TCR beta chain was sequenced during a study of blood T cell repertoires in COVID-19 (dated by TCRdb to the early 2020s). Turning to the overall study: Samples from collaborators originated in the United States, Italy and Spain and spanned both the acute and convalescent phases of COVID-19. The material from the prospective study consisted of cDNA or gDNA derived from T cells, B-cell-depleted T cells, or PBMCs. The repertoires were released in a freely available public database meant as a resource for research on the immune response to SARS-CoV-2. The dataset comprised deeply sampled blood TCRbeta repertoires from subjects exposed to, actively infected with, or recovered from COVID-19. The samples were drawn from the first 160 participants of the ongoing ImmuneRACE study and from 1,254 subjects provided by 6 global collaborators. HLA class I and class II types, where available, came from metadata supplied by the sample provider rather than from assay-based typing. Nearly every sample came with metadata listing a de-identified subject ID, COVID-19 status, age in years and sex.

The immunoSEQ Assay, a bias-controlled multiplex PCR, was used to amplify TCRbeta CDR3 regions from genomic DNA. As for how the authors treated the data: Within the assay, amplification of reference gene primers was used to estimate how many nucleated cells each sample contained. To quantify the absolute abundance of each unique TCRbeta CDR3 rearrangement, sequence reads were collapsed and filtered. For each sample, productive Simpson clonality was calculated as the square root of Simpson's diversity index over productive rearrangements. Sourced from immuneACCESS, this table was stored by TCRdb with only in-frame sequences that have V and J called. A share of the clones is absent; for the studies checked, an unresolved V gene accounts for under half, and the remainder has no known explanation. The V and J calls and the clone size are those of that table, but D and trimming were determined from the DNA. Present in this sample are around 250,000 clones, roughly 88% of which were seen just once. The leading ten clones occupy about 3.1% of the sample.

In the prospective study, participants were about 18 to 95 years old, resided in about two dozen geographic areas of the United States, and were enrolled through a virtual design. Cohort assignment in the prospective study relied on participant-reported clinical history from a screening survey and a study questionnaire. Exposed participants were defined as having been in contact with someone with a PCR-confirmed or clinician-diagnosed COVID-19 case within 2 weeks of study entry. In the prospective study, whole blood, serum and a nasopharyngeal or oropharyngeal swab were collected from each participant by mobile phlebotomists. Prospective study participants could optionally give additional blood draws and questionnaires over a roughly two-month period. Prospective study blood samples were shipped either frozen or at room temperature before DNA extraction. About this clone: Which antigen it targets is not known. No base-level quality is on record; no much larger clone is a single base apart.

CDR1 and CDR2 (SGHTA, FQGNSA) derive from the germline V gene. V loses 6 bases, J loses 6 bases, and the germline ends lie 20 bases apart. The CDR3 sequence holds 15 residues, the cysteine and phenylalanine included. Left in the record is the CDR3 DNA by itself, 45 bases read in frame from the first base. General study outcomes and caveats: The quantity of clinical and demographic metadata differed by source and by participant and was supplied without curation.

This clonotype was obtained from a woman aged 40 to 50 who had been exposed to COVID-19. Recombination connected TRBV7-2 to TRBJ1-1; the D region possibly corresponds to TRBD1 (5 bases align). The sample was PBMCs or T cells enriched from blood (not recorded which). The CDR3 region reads CASSRGRLGGAEAFF. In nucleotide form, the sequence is TGTGCCAGCAGTCGAGGGCGCCTGGGAGGGGCTGAAGCTTTCTTT.